The 14 T cell receptor beta chains listed next were all sequenced from one sample in a study of HIV-infected patients and healthy controls. All unsorted peripheral T cells were captured because whole blood was used without fractionation. Alpha and beta constant-region primers primed reverse transcription of about 500 ng RNA. Separate chain-specific third strand synthesis with multiplexing indices produced the alpha and beta libraries. TCRdb itself ran the 5' RACE reads through MiXCR, one entry per CDR3 protein. Altogether hundreds of distinct CDR3 sequences are present, 60% to 75% being singletons, with the ten largest covering roughly 26%. Source: blood, taken before antiretroviral therapy. These receptors all come from an adult with HIV infection.

As concerns this clonotype: For a library built for alpha chains, this beta chain is a stray read; little rests on its size. V usage is TRBV7-2 and J usage is TRBJ2-7; D unresolved. The CDR3 spans 13 residues. V was trimmed by 5 bases and J by 4 bases, leaving 12 bases between them. The germline V gene encodes CDR1 SGHTA and CDR2 FQGNSA. The CDR3 sequence: CASSRTVSYEQYF. DNA of the CDR3: TGTGCCAGCAGCCGGACGGTGTCGTACGAGCAGTACTTC.

In the case of this clonotype: This beta chain appears as a stray read in a library generated for alpha chains; its size is not informative. This chain links TRBV5-1 with TRBJ2-7; D call uncertain. The V end was cut by 0 bases, the J end by 1 base, with 5 bases between. The CDR3 has 13 amino acids. Germline values: CDR1 SGHRS, CDR2 YFSETQ. The CDR3 DNA follows: TGCGCCAGCAGCTTGGAACATTCCTACGAGCAGTACTTC. Translating gives CASSLEHSYEQYF.

Details on this clonotype: This beta chain came through as a stray read in a library set up for alpha chains, and its size says little. The DNA for the CDR3 is TGTGCCAGCAGCTTATGGGACGGCAATCAGCCCCAGCATTTT. Translated: CASSLWDGNQPQHF. The V gene is TRBV7-6, the J gene TRBJ1-5; a possible D gene is TRBD1 (5 bases). The CDR3 has 14 residues. CDR1 SGHVS and CDR2 FNYEAQ come from the germline V gene. V was shortened by 2 bases and J by 2 bases, with 7 bases between the two germline ends.

This clonotype was counted a single time. This beta chain is an unintended read in a library built for alpha chains; its size means little. The rearrangement joins TRBV6-5 to TRBJ1-1; possibly TRBD1 for D (6 bases). The CDR3 length is 14 residues. Germline V gene sequence: CDR1 MNHEY, CDR2 SVGAGI. V was trimmed by 6 bases and J by 1 base, leaving 12 bases between them. The CDR3 protein is CASSLLDRNTEAFF. CDR3 DNA: TGTGCCAGCAGCCTCCTGGACAGGAACACTGAAGCTTTCTTT.

About this clonotype: This beta chain appears as a stray read in a library generated for alpha chains; its size is not informative. J is TRBJ2-7 and V is TRBV10-3; 9 bases are shared with TRBD1. Germline values: CDR1 ENHRY, CDR2 SYGVKD. The CDR3 runs 15 residues. V lost 0 bases, J lost 6 bases, and 6 bases stayed unmatched. CDR3 residues: CAISESGTGPVEQYF. The CDR3 coding sequence is TGTGCCATCAGTGAGTCCGGGACAGGGCCCGTCGAGCAGTACTTC.

With respect to this clonotype: This beta chain came through as a stray read in a library set up for alpha chains, and its size says little. The V gene is TRBV4-2, the J gene TRBJ2-7; TRBD1 is a possible D gene (6 bases). The V gene lost 0 bases and the J gene lost 2 bases, with 11 bases spanning the gap. The CDR3 loop spans 15 amino acids. Germline V lookup: CDR1 LGHNA, CDR2 YNFKEQ. Here the CDR3 reads CASSQEGARTYEQYF. The CDR3 DNA follows: TGTGCCAGCAGCCAAGAGGGGGCTCGGACCTACGAGCAGTACTTC.

Notes on this clonotype: The size of this beta chain means little, since it is a stray read in a library made for alpha chains. The chain recombines TRBV29-1 with TRBJ2-7; 7 bases are a match to TRBD2. Germline CDR1 and CDR2: SQVTM and ANQGSEA. The CDR3 is made up of 13 amino acids. Trimming at V came to 4 bases and at J to 2 bases, leaving 5 bases not matched to a gene. Here the CDR3 reads CSVASGATYEQYF. In DNA form, the CDR3 reads TGCAGCGTTGCTAGCGGAGCCACCTACGAGCAGTACTTC.

In the case of this clonotype: Being off target in a library aimed at alpha chains, this beta chain has a size of little meaning. The CDR3 bases are TGCGCCAGCAGCGGACAGAGCTTCTACGAGCAGTACTTC. It specifies CASSGQSFYEQYF. The gene calls are TRBV10-2 and TRBJ2-7; maybe TRBD1 (6 bases). This CDR3 is built from 13 residues. Germline V gives CDR1 WSHSY, CDR2 SAAADI. Trimming shortened V by 6 bases and J by 3 bases, and 12 bases separated the two germline ends.

This clonotype was counted between two and nine times. Being off target in a library aimed at alpha chains, this beta chain has a size of little meaning. The chain is built from TRBV4-1 and TRBJ2-3; D is ambiguous. The CDR3 extends over 12 amino acids. Trimming took 4 bases from V and 2 from J, leaving 4 bases between them. The germline gives CDR1 MGHRA, CDR2 YSYEKL. The CDR3 nucleotides are TGCGCCAGCAGCCCGGACACAGATACGCAGTATTTT. Protein: CASSPDTDTQYF.

Sample share makes this clonotype hyperexpanded. Since it is a stray read in a library aimed at alpha chains, this beta chain has a size that is not meaningful. The V and J genes are TRBV20-1 and TRBJ1-5; D gene uncertain. CDR1 is DFQATT, CDR2 SNEGSKA, per germline (reference sequence). The CDR3 is 14 residues long. V was clipped by 5 bases and J by 0 bases, with 11 bases between them. The CDR3 loop reads CSASEGSSNQPQHF. The CDR3 region has the DNA TGCAGTGCTTCGGAGGGAAGTAGCAATCAGCCCCAGCATTTT.

This clonotype qualifies as large. In a library made to pick up alpha chains, this beta chain is a stray read with a size that means little. The chain uses TRBV7-3 and TRBJ2-3, with TRBD2 matching 8 bases. With V trimmed by 5 bases and J by 1 base, 5 bases remained unmatched. Germline CDR1 reads SGHTA; CDR2 reads FQGTGA. This CDR3 contains 15 residues. The CDR3 spells CASSPDSGGTDTQYF. DNA for the CDR3: TGTGCCAGCAGCCCCGATAGCGGGGGCACAGATACGCAGTATTTT.

For this clonotype: Since it is a stray read in a library aimed at alpha chains, this beta chain has a size that is not meaningful. The V call is TRBV6-2 or TRBV6-3, the J call TRBJ1-5; 7 bases agree with TRBD1. Germline-derived CDR1 and CDR2 are MNHEY and SVGEGT. V lost 7 bases to trimming and J lost 5 bases; unmatched junction nucleotides: 2. This CDR3 spans 12 amino acids. The CDR3 spells CASTTGDQPQHF. CDR3 DNA: TGTGCCAGCACAACAGGGGATCAGCCCCAGCATTTT.

With regard to this clonotype: Because this beta chain is a stray read in a library intended to capture alpha chains, its abundance should not be given much weight. The chain joins TRBV29-1 to TRBJ2-3; D is possibly TRBD2 (6 bases). Germline assignment: CDR1 SQVTM and CDR2 ANQGSEA. The V gene lost 5 bases and the J gene lost 5 bases, with 17 bases spanning the gap. The CDR3 is 14 amino acids. CDR3 in DNA: TGCAGCGTTCAAGGACGGGGACTGGGAGATACGCAGTATTTT. It is translated as CSVQGRGLGDTQYF.

This clonotype was counted between two and nine times. Since it is a stray read in a library aimed at alpha chains, this beta chain has a size that is not meaningful. The rearrangement joins TRBV6-5 to TRBJ2-2; the match to TRBD2 covers 12 bases. This CDR3 has 20 amino acids. The trim removed 1 base at V and 5 bases at J, leaving 14 bases unmatched. Germline CDR1 is MNHEY and CDR2 is SVGAGI. The CDR3 coding sequence is TGTGCCAGCAGTTACTTTGTACCAGTGACTAGCGGGAGAGGGACCGGGGAGCTGTTTTTT. Translation gives CASSYFVPVTSGRGTGELFF.